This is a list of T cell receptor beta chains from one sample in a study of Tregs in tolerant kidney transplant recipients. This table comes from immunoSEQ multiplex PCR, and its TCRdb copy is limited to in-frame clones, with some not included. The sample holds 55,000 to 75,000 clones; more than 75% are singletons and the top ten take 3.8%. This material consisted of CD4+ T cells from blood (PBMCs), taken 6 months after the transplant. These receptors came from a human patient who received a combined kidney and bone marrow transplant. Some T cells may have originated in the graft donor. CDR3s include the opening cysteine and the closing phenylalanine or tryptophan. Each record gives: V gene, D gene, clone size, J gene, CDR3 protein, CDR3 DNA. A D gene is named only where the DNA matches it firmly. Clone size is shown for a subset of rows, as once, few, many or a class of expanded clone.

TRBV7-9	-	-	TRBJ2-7	CATTLTGTYEQYF	TGTGCCACCACCCTCACGGGTACCTACGAGCAGTACTTC
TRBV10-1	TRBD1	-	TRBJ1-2	CASSENRGLVGYGYTF	TGCGCCAGCAGTGAGAACAGGGGCCTGGTGGGGTATGGCTACACCTTC
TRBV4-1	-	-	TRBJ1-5	CASSPLRSNQPQHF	TGCGCCAGCAGCCCTCTGAGGAGCAATCAGCCCCAGCATTTT
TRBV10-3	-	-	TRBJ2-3	CAISESLTDTQYF	TGTGCCATCAGTGAGTCTCTGACAGATACGCAGTATTTT
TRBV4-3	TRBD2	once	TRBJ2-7	CASSQGLAGGEQYF	TGCGCCAGCAGCCAAGGACTAGCGGGCGGGGAGCAGTACTTC
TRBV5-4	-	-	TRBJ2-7	CASSLEQGRYEQYF	TGTGCCAGCAGCTTGGAGCAGGGAAGATACGAGCAGTACTTC
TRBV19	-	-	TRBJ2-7	CASTYGVRSPPTYEQYF	TGTGCCAGTACTTATGGTGTTCGTAGTCCCCCAACCTACGAGCAGTACTTC
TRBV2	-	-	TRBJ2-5	CASSEAAQVQGTQYF	TGTGCCAGCAGTGAAGCAGCACAGGTTCAGGGGACCCAGTACTTC
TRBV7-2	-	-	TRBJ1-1	CASSLGPLSSGTRAFF	TGTGCCAGCAGCTTAGGGCCCCTCTCTTCCGGGACAAGAGCTTTCTTT
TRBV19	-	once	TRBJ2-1	CASSIVWQGSYNEQFF	TGTGCCAGTAGTATAGTCTGGCAGGGGTCCTACAATGAGCAGTTCTTC
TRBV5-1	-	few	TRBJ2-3	CASSLDISPGTDTQYF	TGCGCCAGCAGCTTGGATATTAGTCCGGGCACAGATACGCAGTATTTT
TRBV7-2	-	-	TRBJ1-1	CASSLALGGETEAFF	TGTGCCAGCAGCTTAGCGCTGGGGGGGGAAACTGAAGCTTTCTTT
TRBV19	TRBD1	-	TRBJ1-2	CASSTFGVGTALGGYTF	TGTGCCAGTAGTACATTTGGGGTTGGGACAGCCCTCGGGGGCTACACCTTC
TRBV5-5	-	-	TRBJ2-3	CASSSDRQASTDTQYF	TGTGCCAGCAGCTCTGACAGGCAGGCTAGCACAGATACGCAGTATTTT
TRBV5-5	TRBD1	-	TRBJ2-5	CASSPPGQEETQYF	TGTGCCAGCAGCCCTCCGGGACAGGAAGAGACCCAGTACTTC
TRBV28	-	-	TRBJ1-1	CASSLIRSATEAFF	TGTGCCAGCAGTTTAATACGCAGTGCTACTGAAGCTTTCTTT
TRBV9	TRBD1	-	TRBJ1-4	CASSYGQAPSGEKLFF	TGTGCCAGCAGCTACGGACAGGCTCCTTCGGGGGAAAAACTGTTTTTT
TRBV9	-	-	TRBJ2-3	CASSVASSNTDTQYF	TGTGCCAGCAGCGTAGCTAGCTCAAACACAGATACGCAGTATTTT
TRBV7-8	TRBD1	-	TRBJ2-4	CASSLVTGGANIQYF	TGTGCCAGCAGCCTAGTAACAGGGGGCGCAAACATTCAGTACTTC
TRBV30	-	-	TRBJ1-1	CAWSRKSGTEAFF	TGTGCCTGGAGCAGAAAATCCGGGACAGAAGCTTTCTTT
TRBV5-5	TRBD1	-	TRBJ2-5	CASSLGQGEVQETQYF	TGTGCCAGCAGCTTGGGACAGGGTGAAGTTCAAGAGACCCAGTACTTC
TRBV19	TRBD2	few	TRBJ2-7	CASSIWTSPISYEQYF	TGTGCCAGTAGTATTTGGACTAGCCCAATCTCCTACGAGCAGTACTTC
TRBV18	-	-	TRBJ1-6	CASSPQVVDSPSPLHF	TGTGCCAGCTCACCACAGGTTGTGGACAGTCCTTCACCCCTCCACTTT
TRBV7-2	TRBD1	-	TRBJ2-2	CASSLVGGIAGELFF	TGTGCCAGCAGCTTAGTAGGGGGCATCGCCGGGGAGCTGTTTTTT
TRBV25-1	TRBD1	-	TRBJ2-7	CASSDARTGRAYEQYF	TGTGCCAGCAGTGATGCGAGGACAGGTCGAGCCTACGAGCAGTACTTC
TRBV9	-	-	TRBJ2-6	CASTWAGVSGANVLTF	TGTGCCAGCACGTGGGCAGGGGTCTCTGGGGCCAACGTCCTGACTTTC
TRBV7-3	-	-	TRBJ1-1	CASSSGIMNTEAFF	TGTGCCAGCAGCTCGGGAATTATGAACACTGAAGCTTTCTTT
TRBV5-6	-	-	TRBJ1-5	CASSLGPGVQPQHF	TGTGCCAGCAGCTTGGGACCGGGAGTGCAGCCCCAGCATTTT
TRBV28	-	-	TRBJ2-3	CASSLDSASTDTQYF	TGTGCCAGCAGTTTGGACAGCGCTAGCACAGATACGCAGTATTTT
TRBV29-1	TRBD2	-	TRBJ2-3	CSVDRFSRAGGPTDTQYF	TGCAGCGTTGACCGCTTTTCACGAGCGGGGGGGCCCACAGATACGCAGTATTTT
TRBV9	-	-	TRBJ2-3	CASSGWPSTDTQYF	TGTGCCAGCAGCGGGTGGCCCAGCACAGATACGCAGTATTTT
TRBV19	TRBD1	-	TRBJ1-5	CASTPGQGNQPQHF	TGTGCCAGTACGCCGGGACAGGGAAATCAGCCCCAGCATTTT
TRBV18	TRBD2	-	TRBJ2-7	CASSLTSGGSHEQYF	TGTGCCAGCTCACTAACCAGCGGCGGGAGCCACGAGCAGTACTTC
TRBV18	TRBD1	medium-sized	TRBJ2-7	CASSPDWQGAYEQYF	TGTGCCAGCTCACCCGATTGGCAGGGGGCCTACGAGCAGTACTTC
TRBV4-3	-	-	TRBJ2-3	CASSQEGEPSTDTQYF	TGCGCCAGCAGCCAAGAAGGGGAACCTAGCACAGATACGCAGTATTTT